Listed below are T cell receptor beta chains from one sample, sequenced in a study of T-cell reconstitution after alpha-beta-depleted transplantation in children. Using its own MiXCR run on the PCR reads, TCRdb lists one record per CDR3 protein. The sample holds approximately 1,000,000 distinct CDR3 sequences, roughly 29% seen once. Sequencing was performed on PBMCs, mostly from graft donor cells, taken 360 days after TCRalphabeta/CD19-depleted stem cell transplant. All receptors come from a boy in the first two years of life who had a stem cell transplant for SCID, so the T cells may come from the graft donor. Each CDR3 is given with its conserved first and last residue. The D gene is left open where the match is weak. Not every row has a clone size; where given, it reads once, few, many or a size class.

clone_size	d_call	j_call	v_call	cdr3_nt	cdr3_aa
-	TRBD2	TRBJ2-3	TRBV20-1	TGCAGGGGGGGGAGTCAGCCAGATACGCAGTATTTT	CRGGSQPDTQYF
-	-	TRBJ2-7	TRBV12-3/TRBV12-4	TGTGCCAGCAGTCCGTCAGGAAACGAGCAGTACTTC	CASSPSGNEQYF
-	TRBD1	TRBJ1-3	TRBV4-2	TGTGCCAGCAGCCAAGAAACCGGGACAGTCGGCTCTGGAAACACCATATATTTT	CASSQETGTVGSGNTIYF
-	-	TRBJ2-3	TRBV28	TGTGCCAGCAGTTTATGGGGTTTCGGGGACGGCCCGTCGGATACGCAGTATTTT	CASSLWGFGDGPSDTQYF
-	-	TRBJ1-1	TRBV20-1	TGCAGTGCTAGAGTGGACGGACTCTCCAACACTGAAGCTTTCTTT	CSARVDGLSNTEAFF
-	TRBD1	TRBJ1-6	TRBV4-1	TGCGCCAGCAGGGGTACAGGGGCAGGAAAGTCACCCCTCCACTTT	CASRGTGAGKSPLHF
few	TRBD1	TRBJ2-7	TRBV29-1	TGCAGCGTTGGGGGACAGGGGGCCTACGAGCAGTACTTC	CSVGGQGAYEQYF
-	TRBD2	TRBJ2-3	TRBV29-1	TGCAGCGTTGAAACTAGCGGGGCTTCCACAGATACGCAGTATTTT	CSVETSGASTDTQYF
-	-	TRBJ1-2	TRBV11-1	TGTGCCAGCAGCGCAACAGGGAATGGCTACACCTTC	CASSATGNGYTF
few	TRBD1	TRBJ2-1	TRBV9	TGTGCCAGCAGCGTGGGACAGACGATCAGGAATGAGCAGTTCTTC	CASSVGQTIRNEQFF
-	TRBD2	TRBJ2-3	TRBV29-1	TGCAGCGTCCTAGCGGGGGCAGATACGCAGTATTTT	CSVLAGADTQYF
-	-	TRBJ1-3	TRBV29-1	TGCAGCGTTGCTTTGGGGGGAAACACCATATATTTT	CSVALGGNTIYF
-	-	TRBJ1-5	TRBV4-1	TGCGCCAGCAGCCAAGTGATGAATCAGCCCCAGCATTTT	CASSQVMNQPQHF
-	TRBD2	TRBJ2-1	TRBV5-1	TGCGCCAGCAGCCCAGGGACTAGCGGGGTGGATGAGCAGTTCTTC	CASSPGTSGVDEQFF
few	-	TRBJ2-7	TRBV20-1	TGCAGTGCTAGGGCCAGGGGGGTCGAGCAGTACTTC	CSARARGVEQYF
-	TRBD1	TRBJ2-5	TRBV20-1	TGCAGTGCTAGAGATAACAGGGGTCTACGAGAGACCCAGTACTTC	CSARDNRGLRETQYF
-	-	TRBJ2-6	TRBV28	TGTGCCAGCAGCTTCGGGACCGGCGGGGCCAACGTCCTGACTTTC	CASSFGTGGANVLTF
-	TRBD2	TRBJ2-5	TRBV9	TGTGCCAGCAGTGGCGGGGGGGCCGTTCAAGAGACCCAGTACTTC	CASSGGGAVQETQYF
-	-	TRBJ2-7	TRBV4-1	TGCGCCAGCAGCCAAGGAGGGATTCAGTACTTC	CASSQGGIQYF
-	TRBD1	TRBJ2-3	TRBV29-1	TGCAGCGTTGCAGGACAGGGGAGAACAGATACGCAGTATTTT	CSVAGQGRTDTQYF
many	TRBD1	TRBJ2-5	TRBV12-3/TRBV12-4	TGTGCCAGCAGTTTAGGGTCGAGACAGGGATTCGGAGAGACCCAGTACTTC	CASSLGSRQGFGETQYF
-	TRBD2	TRBJ2-1	TRBV11-2	TGTGCCAGCAGCTTCTCCGGGACTAGGGACTACAATGAGCAGTTCTTC	CASSFSGTRDYNEQFF
-	TRBD1	TRBJ1-2	TRBV12-3/TRBV12-4	TGTGCCAGCAGTTATGATACAGGGGTGGGCGGCTACACCTTC	CASSYDTGVGGYTF
-	-	TRBJ2-4	TRBV12-3/TRBV12-4	TGTGCCAGCACCAAATTAGGGGGAGCCAAAAACATTCAGTACTTC	CASTKLGGAKNIQYF
once	-	TRBJ2-2	TRBV19	TGTGCCAGTATAGACACGGCGGACACCGGGGAGCTGTTTTTT	CASIDTADTGELFF
many	TRBD2	TRBJ2-1	TRBV4-2	TGTGCCAGCAGCCCCCACGGGGGACTAGGGGACATTGGTGAGCAGTTCTTC	CASSPHGGLGDIGEQFF
few	TRBD1	TRBJ1-1	TRBV6-5	TGTTCATCGGGACAGGGAATGAACACTGAAGCTTTCTTT	CSSGQGMNTEAFF
few	TRBD2	TRBJ2-5	TRBV7-9	TGTGCCAGCCGGGACTATCTAGAGACCCAGTACTTC	CASRDYLETQYF
-	TRBD2	TRBJ2-1	TRBV20-1	TGCAGTGCCGATAGCGGGGGGGCCGTTGAGCAGTTCTTC	CSADSGGAVEQFF
-	TRBD1	TRBJ1-1	TRBV12-3/TRBV12-4	TGTGCCAGCAGTTTGAGGACAGGGACGATTTTGAACACTGAAGCTTTCTTT	CASSLRTGTILNTEAFF
-	-	TRBJ2-7	TRBV15	TGTGCCACCAGCAGGAAACAGTCCTCCTACGAGCAGTACTTC	CATSRKQSSYEQYF